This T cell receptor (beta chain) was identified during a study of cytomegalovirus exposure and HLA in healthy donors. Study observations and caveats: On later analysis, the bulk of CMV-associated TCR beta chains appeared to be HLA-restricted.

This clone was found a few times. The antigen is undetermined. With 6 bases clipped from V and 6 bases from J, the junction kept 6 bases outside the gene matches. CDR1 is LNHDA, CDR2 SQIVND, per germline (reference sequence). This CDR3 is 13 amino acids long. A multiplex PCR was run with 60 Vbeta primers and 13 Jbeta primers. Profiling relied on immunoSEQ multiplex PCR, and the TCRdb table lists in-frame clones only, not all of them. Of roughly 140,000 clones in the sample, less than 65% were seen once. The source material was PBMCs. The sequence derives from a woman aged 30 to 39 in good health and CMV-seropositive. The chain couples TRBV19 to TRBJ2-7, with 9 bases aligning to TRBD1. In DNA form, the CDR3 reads TGTGCCAGTAGCCAACAGGGGGCAGGCGAGCAGTACTTC. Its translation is CASSQQGAGEQYF.